The rows below give T cell receptor beta chains drawn from one sample of a study of blood T cell repertoires in COVID-19. Produced via immunoSEQ multiplex PCR; TCRdb's table is partial and in-frame only. The table lists 300,000 to 400,000 clones, over 70% of them singletons. Sequencing was done on a sample of PBMCs or T cells enriched from blood (not recorded which). The receptors shown here come from a man between 25 and 39 years old who had recovered from COVID-19. The CDR3 runs from the conserved cysteine through the conserved F or W. The D gene is left open where the match is weak. A row's size may be missing; if present it is once, few, many or a size class.

clone_size,j_call,d_call,cdr3_length,v_call,cdr3_nt,cdr3_aa
-,TRBJ2-3,-,14,TRBV6-6,TGTGCCAGTTTCAGGGGCGAGGTGGTAGATACGCAGTATTTT,CASFRGEVVDTQYF
-,TRBJ1-1,TRBD1,13,TRBV11-2,TGTGCCAGCAGCCGCCCGGGACAGGGGGCAGCTTTCTTT,CASSRPGQGAAFF
-,TRBJ2-7,-,14,TRBV7-9,TGTGCCAGCAGCCCCCAGGGGCGGGCCTACGAGCAGTACTTC,CASSPQGRAYEQYF
-,TRBJ2-1,TRBD2,16,TRBV7-9,TGTGCCAGCAGCTTAGAATCGGTACTAGCGGGGGCTGAGCAGTTCTTC,CASSLESVLAGAEQFF
once,TRBJ2-1,TRBD2,16,TRBV29-1,TGCAGCGTCAAGGGACTAGCGGGGGAAAACTACAATGAGCAGTTCTTC,CSVKGLAGENYNEQFF
once,TRBJ2-1,TRBD2,16,TRBV9,TGTGCCAGCAGCGCCCACGGGACTAGCGTACCCAATGAGCAGTTCTTC,CASSAHGTSVPNEQFF
-,TRBJ1-5,-,17,TRBV21-1,TGTGCCAGCAGCAAAGGGGGAAAGGACAGGGTCAATCAGCCCCAGCATTTT,CASSKGGKDRVNQPQHF
few,TRBJ1-5,-,14,TRBV2,TGTGCCAGCAGATTGGGGCCGGCAAATCAGCCCCAGCATTTT,CASRLGPANQPQHF
-,TRBJ2-6,TRBD1,16,TRBV5-1,TGCGCCAGCAGCACGGACAGGGGGACTGGGGCCAACGTCCTGACTTTC,CASSTDRGTGANVLTF
-,TRBJ1-4,TRBD1,13,TRBV19,TGTGCCAGTAGTATGCGGACAGGGAGAGGACTGTTTTTT,CASSMRTGRGLFF
-,TRBJ1-4,TRBD1,14,TRBV18,TGTGCCAGCTCCCCATCCAGGGGGCTCGAAAAACTGTTTTTT,CASSPSRGLEKLFF
-,TRBJ1-1,-,15,TRBV9,TGTGCCAGCAGCCCCAACATACCGCCGGGAACTGAAGCTTTCTTT,CASSPNIPPGTEAFF
-,TRBJ2-3,TRBD1,15,TRBV2,TGTGCCAGCGGGGACAGGATAACGGTGACAGATACGCAGTATTTT,CASGDRITVTDTQYF
-,TRBJ1-5,-,13,TRBV30,TGTGCCTGGAACCTCGCAGGTGGTCAGCCCCAGCATTTT,CAWNLAGGQPQHF
-,TRBJ2-1,TRBD1,15,TRBV3-1/TRBV3-2,TGTGCCAGCAGCCCCCGGGACAGGGTTTACAATGAGCAGTTCTTC,CASSPRDRVYNEQFF
-,TRBJ2-5,TRBD2,17,TRBV28,TGTGCCAGCCCTCCACCTCCCGGGACTAGCGGTAAAGAGACCCAGTACTTC,CASPPPPGTSGKETQYF